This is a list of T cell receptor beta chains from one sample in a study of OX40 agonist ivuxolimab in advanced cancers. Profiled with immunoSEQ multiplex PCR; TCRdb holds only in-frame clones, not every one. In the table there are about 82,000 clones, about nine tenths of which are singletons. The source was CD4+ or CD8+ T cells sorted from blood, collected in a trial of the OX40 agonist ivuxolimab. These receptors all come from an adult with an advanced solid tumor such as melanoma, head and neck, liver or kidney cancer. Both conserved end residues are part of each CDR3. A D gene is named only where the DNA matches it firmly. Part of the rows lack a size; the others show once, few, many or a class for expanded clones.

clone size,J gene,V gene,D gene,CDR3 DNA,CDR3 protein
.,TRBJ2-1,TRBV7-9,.,TGTGCCAGCAGCTTGGAGACGACTCCCCCCGAGTTCTTC,CASSLETTPPEFF
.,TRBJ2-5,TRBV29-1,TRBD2,TGCAGCGTTGGTCTAGCGGGCATCCAAGAGACCCAGTACTTC,CSVGLAGIQETQYF
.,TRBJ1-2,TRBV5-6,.,TGTGCCAGCAGCTTCGACAACTGGGGGGGTGGCTACACCTTC,CASSFDNWGGGYTF
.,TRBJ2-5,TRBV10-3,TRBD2,TGTGCCACTCAGGGCGGGACTAGCGGCACCCAAGAGACCCAGTACTTC,CATQGGTSGTQETQYF
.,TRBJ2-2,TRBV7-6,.,TGTGCCAGCAGCTTAGTTTCGAACACCGGGGAGCTGTTTTTT,CASSLVSNTGELFF
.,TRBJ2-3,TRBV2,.,TGTGCCTCCTCCGGGACTCCCTCACAAGAGACGCAGTATTTT,CASSGTPSQETQYF
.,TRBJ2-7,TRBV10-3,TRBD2,TGTGCCATCAGATTGACTAGCGGGACTTTCTACGAGCAGTACTTC,CAIRLTSGTFYEQYF
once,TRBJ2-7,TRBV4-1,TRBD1,TGCGCCAGCAGCCAAGATGAAGGGACAGGGTTCTACGAGCAGTACTTC,CASSQDEGTGFYEQYF
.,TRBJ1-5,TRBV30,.,TGTGCCTGGAGTCAAGAAGTTAATCAGCCCCAGCATTTT,CAWSQEVNQPQHF
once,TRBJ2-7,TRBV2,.,TGTGCCAGCAGTGATTCAGGCTACTACGAGCAGTACTTC,CASSDSGYYEQYF
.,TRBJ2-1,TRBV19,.,TGTGCCAGTAGGCATCCTACAGATTACAATGAGCAGTTCTTC,CASRHPTDYNEQFF
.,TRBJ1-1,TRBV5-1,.,TGCGCCAGCGGGTCCGCGGGAAGTAGTAACACTGAAGCTTTCTTT,CASGSAGSSNTEAFF
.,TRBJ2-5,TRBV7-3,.,TGTGCCAGCAGCTTATTTCAGGGGCCTGAGGAGACCCAGTACTTC,CASSLFQGPEETQYF
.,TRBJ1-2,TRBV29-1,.,TGCAGCGTTGAAGAGGCGAGCTATGGCTACACCTTC,CSVEEASYGYTF
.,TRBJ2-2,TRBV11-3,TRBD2,TGTGCCAAGAGACTAGCGAAGAACACCGGGGAGCTGTTTTTT,CAKRLAKNTGELFF
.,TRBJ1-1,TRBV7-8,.,TGTGCCAGCAGCTTGGGGACACCGAACACTGAAGCTTTCTTT,CASSLGTPNTEAFF
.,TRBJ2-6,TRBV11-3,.,TGTGCCAGCATGACGGGAATAGGCTCTGGGGCCAACGTCCTGACTTTC,CASMTGIGSGANVLTF
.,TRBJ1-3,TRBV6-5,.,TGTGCCAGCAGTCCGATCTCTGGAAACACCATATATTTT,CASSPISGNTIYF
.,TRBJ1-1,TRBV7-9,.,TGTGCCAGCAGCTTAGATAGAGCGACTGAAGCTTTCTTT,CASSLDRATEAFF
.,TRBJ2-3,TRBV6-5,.,TGTGCCAGCAGTTATGACCGAACAAGCACAGATACGCAGTATTTT,CASSYDRTSTDTQYF
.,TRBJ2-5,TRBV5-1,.,TGCGCCAGCAGCCCCTCTAGCCAAGAGACCCAGTACTTC,CASSPSSQETQYF
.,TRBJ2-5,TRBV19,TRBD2,TGTGCCAGTAGCGCGGCCGGGACTAGTTCAGAGACCCAGTACTTC,CASSAAGTSSETQYF
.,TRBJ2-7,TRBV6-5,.,TGTGCCAGCAGTTATAACCCTCGGGACAAATCCGACGAGCAGTACTTC,CASSYNPRDKSDEQYF
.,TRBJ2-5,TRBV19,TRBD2,TGTGCCAGTAGTATGGGACTACAAGAGACCCAGTACTTC,CASSMGLQETQYF
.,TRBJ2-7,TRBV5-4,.,TGTGCCAGCAGCGGGAGAAGGGGGACCTCGTTCTACGAGCAGTACTTC,CASSGRRGTSFYEQYF
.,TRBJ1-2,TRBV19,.,TGTGCCAGTAGTACGCGACCCTATGGCTACACCTTC,CASSTRPYGYTF
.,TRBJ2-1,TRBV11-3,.,TGTGCCAGCAGCTTAGTTTCGGGAGCCACCTACAATGAGCAGTTCTTC,CASSLVSGATYNEQFF
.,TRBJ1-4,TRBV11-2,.,TGTGCCAGCAGCTCGACAGGAAAACTGTTTTTT,CASSSTGKLFF
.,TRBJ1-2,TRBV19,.,TGTGCCACCCGGGACCTCTATGGCTACACCTTC,CATRDLYGYTF
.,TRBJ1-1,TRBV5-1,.,TGCGCCAGCAGCTTGGAAGGGTTCATGAACACTGAAGCTTTCTTT,CASSLEGFMNTEAFF
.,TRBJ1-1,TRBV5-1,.,TGCGCCAGCAGCTCGCCTGACACGAACACTGAAGCTTTCTTT,CASSSPDTNTEAFF
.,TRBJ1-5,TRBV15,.,TGTGCCACCAGCAGAGATCGCAGGGGTGACAATCAGCCCCAGCATTTT,CATSRDRRGDNQPQHF
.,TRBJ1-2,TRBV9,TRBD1,TGTGCCAGCAGCTTGGAAGGGACAGTGGGGACCTATGGCTACACCTTC,CASSLEGTVGTYGYTF
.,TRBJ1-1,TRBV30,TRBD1,TGTGCCTGGAGTGTAAAAGGACAGGGTCGAACTGAAGCTTTCTTT,CAWSVKGQGRTEAFF
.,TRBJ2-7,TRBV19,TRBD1,TGTGCCAGTAGTAATGGACAGGTGTACGAGCAGTACTTC,CASSNGQVYEQYF
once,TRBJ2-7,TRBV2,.,TGTGCCAGCAGTGCCAGACAGGTCAACTCCTACGAGCAGTACTTC,CASSARQVNSYEQYF
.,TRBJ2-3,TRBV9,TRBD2,TGTGCCAGCAGCGTAGAGTCTGGAAGCGGGGTCACAGATACGCAGTATTTT,CASSVESGSGVTDTQYF
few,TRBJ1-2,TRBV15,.,TGTGCCACCAGCAGAGATCCCGGGGGCGATGGCTACACCTTC,CATSRDPGGDGYTF
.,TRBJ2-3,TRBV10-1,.,TGCGCCAGCAGCCAGCGGAGCACAGATACGCAGTATTTT,CASSQRSTDTQYF
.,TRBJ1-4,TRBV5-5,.,TGTGCCAGCAGCTTGGGACAGCCAGCAACTAATGAAAAACTGTTTTTT,CASSLGQPATNEKLFF
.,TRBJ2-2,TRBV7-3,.,TGTGCCAGCAGCTTTGATGGGAACACCGGGGAGCTGTTTTTT,CASSFDGNTGELFF
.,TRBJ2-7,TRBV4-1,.,TGCGCCAGCAGCGCCTCCGCGGCTTCCTTCGAGCAGTACTTC,CASSASAASFEQYF
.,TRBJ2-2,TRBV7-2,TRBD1,TGTGCCAGCAGCAAACAGGGGAGAAACACCGGGGAGCTGTTTTTT,CASSKQGRNTGELFF
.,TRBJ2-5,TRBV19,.,TGTGCCAGTAGCCCAATGGGGGTCGGGGAGACCCAGTACTTC,CASSPMGVGETQYF
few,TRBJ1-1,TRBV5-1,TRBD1,TGCGCCAGCAGCCCCATGGACAGGGTAGGCACTGAAGCTTTCTTT,CASSPMDRVGTEAFF
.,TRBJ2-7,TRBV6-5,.,TGTGCCAGCAGTTACTCCCCAACTTACGAGCAGTACTTC,CASSYSPTYEQYF
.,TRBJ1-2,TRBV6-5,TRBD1,TGTGCCAGCAGTTACTCGAGTGGGTTAACAGGGGGCGTACATTTC,CASSYSSGLTGGVHF
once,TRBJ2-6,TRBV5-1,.,TGCGCCAGCAGCTTGGTAGGCTCAACGGGGGCCAACGTCCTGACTTTC,CASSLVGSTGANVLTF